Shown below are 22 T cell receptor beta chains from a single sample sequenced in a study of T cells in Graves' hyperthyroidism and ophthalmopathy. TCR beta CDR3 sequences were amplified from RNA transcripts. TCR CDR3 underwent first-round RT-PCR with the HTBI primer set. TCRdb re-analysed the multiplex PCR reads in MiXCR, keeping a single row per CDR3 protein. The data hold roughly 500,000 distinct CDR3 sequences, with 35% to 55% observed a single time. Sequencing input: peripheral blood or thyroid tissue (not recorded which). These receptors all stem from an adult woman with Graves' disease, either hyperthyroidism or ophthalmopathy (not recorded which).

In this sample, this clonotype turned up many times. V is TRBV20-1 and J is TRBJ2-5; D gene ambiguous. V lost 3 bases to trimming and J lost 4 bases, with 18 bases between them. This CDR3 region has 15 residues. Germline V gene data show CDR1 as DFQATT and CDR2 as SNEGSKA (reference sequence). The DNA for the CDR3 is TGCAGTGCTAGTCCCCGACCGCTTGGGCGAGAGACCCAGTACTTC. Translating it yields CSASPRPLGRETQYF.

The V gene is TRBV9, the J gene TRBJ1-5; 7 bases are shared with TRBD1. Germline CDR1 and CDR2: SGDLS and YYNGEE. The junction had 9 bases not matched to a gene; V was cut back by 0 bases and J by 3 bases. The CDR3 extends over 17 amino acids. For the CDR3, the DNA is TGTGCCAGCAGCGTAGGAGAGGGGGCCTCCTACAATCAGCCCCAGCATTTT. This sequence encodes CASSVGEGASYNQPQHF.

This clonotype came up many times. The gene calls are TRBV14 and TRBJ2-7, with 9 positions matching TRBD2. CDR3 length equals 14 residues. Germline CDR1 reads SGHDN; CDR2 reads FVKESK. Losses at the gene ends were 4 bases for V and 4 bases for J; bases not matched to a gene: 5. DNA for the CDR3: TGTGCCAGCAGCCTAACTAGCGGGCTGTACGAGCAGTACTTC. The encoded protein is CASSLTSGLYEQYF.

On this clonotype itself: A much larger clone lies a single base off, so this may be a read error. The chain recombines TRBV7-9 with TRBJ2-7; TRBD2 agrees at 7 bases. The CDR3 is 16 amino acids. Germline V gene data show CDR1 as SEHNR and CDR2 as FQNEAQ (reference sequence). The CDR3 coding sequence is TGTGCCAGCAGCACTGGTATTGCGGGAGAGGGGTACGAGCAGTGCTTC. This translates into CASSTGIAGEGYEQCF.

CDR3 residues: CASGTGSFYEQYF. In nucleotides, the CDR3 is TGTGCCAGCGGGACAGGGAGCTTCTACGAGCAGTACTTC. The J gene is TRBJ2-7, the V gene TRBV7-3, with 9 nucleotides matching TRBD1. The junction had 5 bases not matched to a gene; V was cut back by 8 bases and J by 3 bases. Germline CDR1 reads SGHTA; CDR2 reads FQGTGA. The CDR3 runs 13 residues.

In this sample, this clonotype turned up many times. The rearrangement links TRBV2 to TRBJ2-7; TRBD2 matches 11 bases. CDR3 length: 14 amino acids. Germline V gene lookup returns CDR1 SNHLY and CDR2 FYNNEI. Trimming cost V 3 bases and J 2 bases; bases outside gene matches: 0. Here the CDR3 reads CASSEGLAAYEQYF. DNA for the CDR3: TGTGCCAGCAGTGAGGGACTAGCGGCCTACGAGCAGTACTTC.

The V and J genes are TRBV20-1 and TRBJ2-5; 9 bases map to TRBD1. V was clipped by 0 bases and J by 4 bases; unmatched bases: 12. In germline, CDR1 is DFQATT, CDR2 SNEGSKA (reference sequence). The CDR3 sequence is 17 residues long. CDR3 DNA sequence: TGCAGTGCTAGAGAGACGGGACAGGGAGATGGGGGAGAGACCCAGTACTTC. Its protein product is CSARETGQGDGGETQYF.

The V call is TRBV9, the J call TRBJ2-7; TRBD1 matches 9 bases. The end of the DNA fits TRBJ2-1 better, so the J call may be wrong. Germline CDR1 is SGDLS and CDR2 is YYNGEE. This CDR3 has 15 amino acids. The CDR3 spells CASSAGTGSSVEQFF. The CDR3 coding sequence is TGTGCCAGCAGCGCCGGGACAGGGTCATCAGTTGAGCAGTTCTTC.

This clonotype was counted many times. The J gene is TRBJ1-1, the V gene TRBV9; D call uncertain. V was cut by 0 bases and J by 8 bases, with 17 bases left in between. The CDR3 is made up of 15 amino acids. CDR1 is SGDLS, CDR2 YYNGEE, per germline. CDR3 amino acids: CASSVVRAPLGEAFF. CDR3 bases: TGTGCCAGCAGCGTAGTACGGGCGCCTCTGGGCGAAGCTTTCTTT.

Of note for this clonotype: The junction departs from the called germline gene at one end, perhaps through a read error. The chain carries TRBV7-2 and TRBJ1-3, with a possible D match to TRBD1 (5 bases). Germline loops: CDR1 SGHTA, CDR2 FQGNSA. The CDR3 has 16 amino acids. CDR3 sequence (DNA): TGCGCCAGCGGTCGATACGGCGGGGGATTTGGAAACACCATATATTTT. Its translation is CASGRYGGGFGNTIYF.

V and J are TRBV5-1 and TRBJ2-6; D may be TRBD1 (5 bases). With 2 bases removed from V and 0 bases from J, the gap between germline ends came to 9 bases. The V gene's germline CDR1 is SGHRS and CDR2 YFSETQ. This CDR3 is 16 amino acids long. CDR3 DNA: TGCGCCAGCAGCTTCGGTCAGGGCTCTGGGGCCAACGTCCTGACTTTC. Translation: CASSFGQGSGANVLTF.

This rearrangement joins TRBV7-2 to TRBJ1-4; 7 nucleotides agree with TRBD1. J was trimmed by 8 bases and V by 5 bases; bases with no gene match: 8. The germline CDR1 and CDR2 sequences are SGHTA and FQGNSA. The CDR3 covers 14 residues. CDR3 amino acids: CASSAWTGREKLFF. The CDR3, as DNA: TGTGCCAGCAGCGCCTGGACAGGCAGGGAAAAACTGTTTTTT.

This sequence joins TRBV20-1 and TRBJ1-3, with D maybe TRBD1 (6 bases). Germline CDR1 DFQATT, CDR2 SNEGSKA (reference sequence). Trimming left V 5 bases short and J 7 bases short, with 12 bases between. The CDR3 covers 12 residues. As DNA, the CDR3 is TGCAGTGCTCCAAGACAGGAGAACACCATATATTTT. Its translation is CSAPRQENTIYF.

Many counts were recorded for this clonotype. This chain connects TRBV12-3 or TRBV12-4 to TRBJ1-5, with 8 bases that match TRBD1. The CDR3 extends over 14 amino acids. V gave up 3 bases and J gave up 5 bases; unmatched junction bases: 3. CDR3: CASSFTGGHQPQHF. The CDR3 nucleotides are TGTGCCAGCAGTTTTACAGGGGGACATCAGCCCCAGCATTTT.

The chain employs TRBV19 and TRBJ2-6; D possibly corresponds to TRBD2 (5 bases). V lost 6 bases and J lost 2, with 11 bases in between. This CDR3 spans 15 amino acids. The germline V gene encodes CDR1 LNHDA and CDR2 SQIVND (reference sequence). The CDR3 loop reads CASSPRRPGANVLTF. For the CDR3, the DNA is TGTGCCAGTAGCCCCCGGAGGCCTGGGGCCAACGTCCTGACTTTC.

Of note for this clonotype: A much larger clone differs by one base, so this may be a read error. The rearrangement uses TRBV7-2 and TRBJ2-3; D gene ambiguous. The germline gives CDR1 SGHTA, CDR2 FQGNSA. There are 14 residues in the CDR3. The CDR3 DNA follows: TGTGCCAACAGCCTGGAATCGGGCCCGGATACGCAGTATTTT. Translating it yields CANSLESGPDTQYF.

The genes are TRBV25-1 and TRBJ1-6; TRBD1 agrees at 8 bases. V was pared by 7 bases and J by 7 bases, with 6 bases of the junction left unmatched. This CDR3 has 14 residues. Germline-derived CDR1 and CDR2 are MGHDK and SYGVNS. The DNA for the CDR3 is TGTGCCAGCACTGCAGGGGGCGCGAATTCACCCCTCCACTTT. This encodes CASTAGGANSPLHF.

About this clonotype: Its ends do not fully match the called genes, so a read error is possible. The rearrangement joins TRBV5-1 to TRBJ1-5, with 7 positions matching TRBD1. The CDR3 sequence is 13 residues long. Germline CDR1 is SGHRS and CDR2 is YFSETQ. The CDR3 region has the DNA TGCGCCAGCAGCTTGGAATGGGGACAGCCCCGGTATTTT. Its protein is CASSLEWGQPRYF.

This clonotype was seen just once. One end of the junction does not line up with germline, which may come from a read error. V is TRBV7-9 and J is TRBJ1-3; D unclear. CDR3 length: 15 amino acids. CDR1 SEHNR and CDR2 FQNEAQ come from the germline V gene (reference sequence). The CDR3 nucleotides read TGTGCCAGCAGTCCCCCGTCTAGCCCTGGAGACACCATATATTTT. Translating it yields CASSPPSSPGDTIYF. Full variable domain (missing parts from reference TRBV7-9 and TRBJ1-3): DTGVSQNPRHKITKRGQNVTFRCDPISEHNRLYWYRQTLGQGPEFLTYFQNEAQLEKSRLLSDRFSAERPKGSFSTLEIQRTEQGDSAMYLCASSPPSSPGDTIYFGEGSWLTVV.

In its sample, this clonotype was seen many times. The gene calls are TRBV7-9 and TRBJ2-7; D not resolved. This CDR3 contains 13 residues. Trimming removed 5 bases from V and 4 bases from J, with 12 bases in between. Looked up from germline, CDR1 is SEHNR and CDR2 is FQNEAQ (reference sequence). The CDR3 protein is CASSGSFPYEQYF. The CDR3 coding sequence is TGTGCCAGCAGCGGCTCTTTTCCGTACGAGCAGTACTTC.

The rearrangement links TRBV15 to TRBJ1-5, with D possibly being TRBD1 (6 bases). CDR1 is LNHNV, CDR2 YYDKDF, per germline (reference sequence). V shed 0 bases and J shed 7 bases, with 16 bases lying between them. The CDR3 is 16 residues long. CDR3 in DNA: TGTGCCACCAGCAGAGATTGGGGGGCAGGGGACCAGCCCCAGCATTTT. Residues: CATSRDWGAGDQPQHF.

This clonotype was detected many times. The chain joins TRBV20-1 to TRBJ1-4, with D tentatively TRBD1 (6 bases). This CDR3 contains 17 residues. The germline gives CDR1 DFQATT, CDR2 SNEGSKA (reference sequence). Trimming took off 5 bases at V and 0 bases at J, with 19 bases between the two ends. DNA for the CDR3: TGCAGTGCTGAAGACCGTACAGGGATTGCAACTAATGAAAAACTGTTTTTT. Translation gives CSAEDRTGIATNEKLFF.